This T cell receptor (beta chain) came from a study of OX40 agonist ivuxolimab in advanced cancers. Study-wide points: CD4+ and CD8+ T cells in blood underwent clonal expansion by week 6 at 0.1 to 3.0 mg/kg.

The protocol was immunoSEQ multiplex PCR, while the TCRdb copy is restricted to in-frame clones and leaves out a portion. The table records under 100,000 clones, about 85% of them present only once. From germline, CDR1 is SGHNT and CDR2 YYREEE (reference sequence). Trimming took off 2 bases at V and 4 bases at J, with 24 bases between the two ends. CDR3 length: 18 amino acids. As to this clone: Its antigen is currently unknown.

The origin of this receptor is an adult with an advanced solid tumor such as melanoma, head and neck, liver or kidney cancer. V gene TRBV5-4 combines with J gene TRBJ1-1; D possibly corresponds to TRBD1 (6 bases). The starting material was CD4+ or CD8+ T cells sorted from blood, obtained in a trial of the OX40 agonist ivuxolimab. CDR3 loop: CASSFPGTPQKGSTEAFF. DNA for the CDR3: TGTGCCAGCAGCTTCCCCGGGACACCGCAAAAGGGCTCCACTGAAGCTTTCTTT.